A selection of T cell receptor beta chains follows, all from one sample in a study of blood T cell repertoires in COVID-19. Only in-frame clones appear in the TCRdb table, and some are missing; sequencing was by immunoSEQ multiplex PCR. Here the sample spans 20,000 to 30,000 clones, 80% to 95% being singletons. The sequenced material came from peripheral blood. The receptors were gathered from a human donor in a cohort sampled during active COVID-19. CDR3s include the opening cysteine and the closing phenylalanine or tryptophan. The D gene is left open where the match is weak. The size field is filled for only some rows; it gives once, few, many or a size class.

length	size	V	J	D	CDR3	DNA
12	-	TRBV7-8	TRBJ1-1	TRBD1	CASSLDRGPAFF	TGTGCCAGCAGCTTAGACAGGGGCCCGGCTTTCTTT
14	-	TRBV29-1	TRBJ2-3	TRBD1	CSVDRGLGTDTQYF	TGCAGCGTAGACAGGGGGCTGGGCACAGATACGCAGTATTTT
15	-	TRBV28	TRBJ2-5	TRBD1	CASSLWQQGAGTQYF	TGTGCCAGCAGTTTATGGCAACAGGGGGCCGGGACCCAGTACTTC
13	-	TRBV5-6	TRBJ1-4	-	CASSPSLNEKLFF	TGTGCCAGCAGCCCTAGCCTAAATGAAAAACTGTTTTTT
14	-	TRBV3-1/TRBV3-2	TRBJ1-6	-	CASSRREGNSPLHF	TGTGCCAGCAGCAGAAGGGAGGGAAATTCACCCCTCCACTTT
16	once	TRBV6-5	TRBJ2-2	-	CASSYSARGVAGELFF	TGTGCCAGCAGTTACTCTGCCAGGGGTGTGGCCGGGGAGCTGTTTTTT
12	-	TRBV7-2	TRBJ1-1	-	CASSPRVAAAFF	TGTGCCAGCAGCCCTCGGGTGGCGGCAGCTTTCTTT
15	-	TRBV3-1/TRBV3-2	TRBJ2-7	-	CASSQDLGGGYEQYF	TGTGCCAGCAGCCAAGATTTGGGGGGTGGCTACGAGCAGTACTTC
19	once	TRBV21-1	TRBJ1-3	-	CASSKFRGRGLDRGNTIYF	TGTGCCAGCAGCAAATTTAGAGGCAGGGGGCTAGATCGAGGAAACACCATATATTTT
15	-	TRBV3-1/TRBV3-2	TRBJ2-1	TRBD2	CASSLTSGRVDEQFF	TGTGCCAGCAGCCTAACTAGCGGGAGAGTAGATGAGCAGTTCTTC
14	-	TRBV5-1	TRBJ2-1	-	CASSLESGGNEQFF	TGCGCCAGTAGCTTGGAATCGGGTGGCAATGAGCAGTTCTTC
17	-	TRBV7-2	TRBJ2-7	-	CASSSLYSTGPTYEQYF	TGTGCCAGCAGCTCCCTATATTCGACAGGCCCGACCTACGAGCAGTACTTC
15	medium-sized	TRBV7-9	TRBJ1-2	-	CASSPQTGLVYGYTF	TGTGCCAGCAGCCCCCAGACAGGTCTGGTCTATGGCTACACCTTC
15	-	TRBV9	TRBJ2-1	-	CASSVSGSSYNEQFF	TGTGCCAGCAGCGTATCCGGGAGCTCCTACAATGAGCAGTTCTTC
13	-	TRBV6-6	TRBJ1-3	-	CASSYLSGNTIYF	TGTGCCAGCAGTTACCTCTCCGGAAACACCATATATTTT
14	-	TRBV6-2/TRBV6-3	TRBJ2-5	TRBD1	CASSGIRGQETQYF	TGTGCCAGCAGTGGGATCAGGGGGCAAGAGACCCAGTACTTC
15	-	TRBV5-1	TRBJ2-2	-	CASSLGATNTGELFF	TGCGCCAGCAGCTTAGGGGCAACGAACACCGGGGAGCTGTTTTTT
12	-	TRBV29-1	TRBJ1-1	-	CSVEGLNTEAFF	TGCAGCGTTGAGGGGCTTAACACTGAAGCTTTCTTT
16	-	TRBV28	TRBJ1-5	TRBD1	CASSFPGQGVHQPQHF	TGTGCCAGCAGTTTCCCGGGACAGGGGGTTCATCAGCCCCAGCATTTT
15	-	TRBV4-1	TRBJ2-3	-	CASSQGQVKGDTQYF	TGCGCCAGCAGCCAAGGACAGGTTAAGGGAGATACGCAGTATTTT
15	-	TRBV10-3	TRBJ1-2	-	CAISDGQGKPYGYTF	TGTGCCATCAGTGACGGGCAGGGGAAGCCCTATGGCTACACCTTC
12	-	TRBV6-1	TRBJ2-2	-	CASSDWAKELFF	TGTGCCAGCAGTGATTGGGCGAAGGAGCTGTTTTTT
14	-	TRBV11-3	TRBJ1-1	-	CASHMGGVHTEAFF	TGTGCCAGCCATATGGGGGGGGTTCACACTGAAGCTTTCTTT
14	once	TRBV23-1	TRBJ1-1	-	CASSQEGVNTEAFF	TGCGCCAGCAGTCAGGAAGGGGTGAACACTGAAGCTTTCTTT
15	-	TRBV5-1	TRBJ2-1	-	CASSLGGGSYNEQFF	TGCGCCAGCAGCTTGGGAGGGGGCTCCTACAATGAGCAGTTCTTC
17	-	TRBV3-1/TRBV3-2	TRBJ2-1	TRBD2	CASSPTGTSVGANEQFF	TGTGCCAGCAGCCCCACCGGGACTAGCGTCGGAGCTAATGAGCAGTTCTTC
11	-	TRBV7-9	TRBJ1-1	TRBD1	CASSADRIAFF	TGTGCCAGCAGCGCGGACAGGATAGCTTTCTTT
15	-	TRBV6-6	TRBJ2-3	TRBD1	CASVPQDRGLDTQYF	TGTGCCAGCGTCCCCCAAGACAGGGGGCTGGATACGCAGTATTTT
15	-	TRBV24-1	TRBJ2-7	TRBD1	CATSDSGQGVREQYF	TGTGCCACCAGTGACTCGGGACAGGGGGTGCGCGAGCAGTACTTC
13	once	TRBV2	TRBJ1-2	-	CASTEVEDYGYTF	TGTGCCAGCACAGAAGTGGAGGACTATGGCTACACCTTC
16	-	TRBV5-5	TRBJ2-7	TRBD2	CASSLDASGVSYEQYF	TGTGCCAGCAGCTTGGATGCTAGCGGGGTCTCCTACGAGCAGTACTTC
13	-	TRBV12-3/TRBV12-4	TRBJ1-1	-	CASRRVRDTEAFF	TGTGCCAGCAGGCGGGTTCGGGACACTGAAGCTTTCTTT
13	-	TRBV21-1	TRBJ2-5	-	CASSNEQKETQYF	TGTGCCAGCAGCAATGAACAGAAAGAGACCCAGTACTTC
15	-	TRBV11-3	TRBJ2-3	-	CASSFSGAGTDTQYF	TGTGCCAGCAGCTTTTCGGGAGCGGGTACAGATACGCAGTATTTT
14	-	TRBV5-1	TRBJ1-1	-	CASSLGLSNTEAFF	TGCGCCAGCAGCCTGGGACTGTCGAACACTGAAGCTTTCTTT
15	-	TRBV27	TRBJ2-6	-	CASSLYGGRANVLTF	TGTGCCAGCAGTTTATACGGAGGTAGGGCCAACGTCCTGACTTTC
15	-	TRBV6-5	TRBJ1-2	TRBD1	CASSYGDRGSGGYTF	TGTGCCAGCAGTTACGGGGACAGGGGCTCTGGGGGCTACACCTTC
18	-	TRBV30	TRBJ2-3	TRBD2	CAWSVLHPTGGPTDTQYF	TGTGCCTGGAGTGTACTCCACCCTACGGGGGGGCCGACAGATACGCAGTATTTT
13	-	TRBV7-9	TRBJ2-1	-	CASSYVGSPKAFF	TGTGCCAGCAGCTACGTCGGGAGCCCAAAGGCGTTCTTC
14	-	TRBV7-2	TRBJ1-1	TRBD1	CASSNTGGNTEAFF	TGTGCCAGCAGCAATACAGGGGGCAATACTGAAGCTTTCTTT
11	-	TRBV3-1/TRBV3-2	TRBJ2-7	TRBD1	CASSSGQGQYF	TGTGCCAGCAGCTCCGGACAGGGGCAGTACTTC
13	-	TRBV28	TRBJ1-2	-	CASSLSQDYGYTF	TGTGCCAGCAGTTTATCGCAGGACTATGGCTACACCTTC
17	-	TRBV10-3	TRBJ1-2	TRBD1	CAISESASGTANYGYTF	TGTGCCATCAGTGAGTCGGCCTCCGGGACAGCTAACTATGGCTACACCTTC
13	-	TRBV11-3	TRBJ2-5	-	CASRSDSQETQYF	TGTGCCAGCAGATCGGACAGCCAAGAGACCCAGTACTTC
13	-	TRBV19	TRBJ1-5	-	CASRDRSNQPQHF	TGTGCCAGTAGGGACAGAAGCAATCAGCCCCAGCATTTT
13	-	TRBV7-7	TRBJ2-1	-	CASSLIADNEQFF	TGTGCCAGCAGCTTAATAGCGGACAATGAGCAGTTCTTC
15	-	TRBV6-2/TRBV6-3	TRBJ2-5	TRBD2	CASSYSGLVGETQYF	TGTGCCAGCAGTTACTCGGGACTAGTAGGAGAGACCCAGTACTTC
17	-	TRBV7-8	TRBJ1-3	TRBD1	CASSRWGQRNSGNTIYF	TGTGCCAGCAGCAGATGGGGACAGAGAAACTCTGGAAACACCATATATTTT
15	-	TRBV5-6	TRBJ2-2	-	CASSPNRDLAGELFF	TGTGCCAGCAGCCCAAACAGGGATTTGGCCGGGGAGCTGTTTTTT
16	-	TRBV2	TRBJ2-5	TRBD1	CASSEGATGVGETQYF	TGTGCCAGCAGTGAGGGCGCGACAGGGGTAGGGGAGACCCAGTACTTC
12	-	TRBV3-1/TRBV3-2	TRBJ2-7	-	CASSFQSYEQYF	TGTGCCAGCAGCTTCCAGTCCTACGAGCAGTACTTC
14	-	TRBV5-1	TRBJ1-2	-	CASQQTDIGYGYTF	TGCGCCAGCCAACAGACGGATATAGGCTATGGCTACACCTTC
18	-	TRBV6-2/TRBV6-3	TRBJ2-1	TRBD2	CASSTRRRLAAGGNEQFF	TGTGCCAGCAGTACCCGACGGAGACTAGCGGCGGGGGGGAATGAGCAGTTCTTC
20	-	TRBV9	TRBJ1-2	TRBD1	CASSVADQSIQGRTLQGYTF	TGTGCCAGCAGCGTAGCCGACCAATCTATACAGGGGAGAACTCTCCAGGGCTACACCTTC
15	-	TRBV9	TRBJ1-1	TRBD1	CASSVGGQGKLEAFF	TGTGCCAGCAGCGTAGGGGGACAGGGCAAACTTGAAGCTTTCTTT
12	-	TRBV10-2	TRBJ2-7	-	CASSSRGNEQYF	TGCGCCAGCAGTTCTAGGGGAAACGAGCAGTACTTC
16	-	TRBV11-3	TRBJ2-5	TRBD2	CASSFRSGSDQETQYF	TGTGCCAGCAGCTTTCGTAGCGGGAGTGATCAAGAGACCCAGTACTTC
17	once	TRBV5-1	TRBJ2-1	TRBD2	CASSLTSGRGTYNEQFF	TGCGCCAGCAGCTTGACTAGCGGGAGGGGGACCTACAATGAGCAGTTCTTC
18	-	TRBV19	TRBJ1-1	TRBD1	CASSIGGGFLSWATEAFF	TGTGCCAGTAGTATAGGAGGGGGCTTTCTCTCCTGGGCCACTGAAGCTTTCTTT